This T cell receptor beta chain came from a study of Ad26.COV2.S vaccination and SARS-CoV-2 variants (dated by TCRdb to the early 2020s). For context, the study as a whole: Donors in the vaccine arm were drawn from COV1001, a multicentre, randomized, double-blind, placebo-controlled phase I-IIa trial testing Ad26.COV2.S in healthy adults. Ad26.COV2.S was given intramuscularly at 5x10^10 or 1x10^11 viral particles, as a single shot or as two shots 56 days apart. TCRbeta repertoire sequencing was used to assess the specificity and breadth of SARS-CoV-2-reactive T cell receptors after Ad26.COV2.S vaccination. The TCR-sequenced set comprised approximately 32 samples: approximately 19 Ad26.COV2.S vaccine recipients, 5 placebo recipients and 8 SARS-CoV-2 convalescent individuals. Participants in the trial were split at random into five groups of five each, receiving low-dose or high-dose Ad26.COV2.S once or twice, or else placebo on both occasions. Blinding of investigators to trial group allocation was maintained during experiments and outcome assessment. Study-wide findings and limitations: Comparable non-spike TCR breadth was observed between vaccine and placebo recipients, consistent with only spike being contained in the vaccine. The study was not powered to compare responses between vaccine doses or regimens. According to the authors, total T cell responses may have been underestimated by the TCR breadth and depth analyses. Spike-specific TCR breadth was higher in Ad26.COV2.S recipients than in placebo recipients (P = 0.0014). After vaccination, spike-specific CD8+ and CD4+ T cell responses were reported to show substantial breadth.

The treatment or condition tag for this specimen amounts to: about 20 received Ad26.COV2.S at low or high dose, single or two shots; about 5 received placebo; per-sample allocation not given. For vaccine and placebo recipients, repertoires were sequenced using samples collected on day 63 after the first injection. Cohort 1b enrolled some 25 adults aged 18-55 years at a single site in Boston, USA, between 29 July and 7 August 2020. Ad26.COV2.S consisted of a replication-incompetent adenovirus type 26 vector by which a prefusion-stabilized SARS-CoV-2 spike protein from the original Wuhan strain was expressed. V and J are trimmed by 1 base and 8 bases, and the gene matches miss 4 bases of the junction. Spanning cysteine to phenylalanine, the CDR3 consists of 13 amino acids. The only DNA kept is the CDR3, 39 bases in frame from the first base. About this clone: This receptor's antigen is unknown. No much larger clone exists at a distance of one base, and base qualities are not known.

TCRbeta CDR3 regions were sequenced with the immunoSEQ Assay. After extraction, genomic DNA underwent amplification by bias-controlled multiplex PCR, followed by high-throughput sequencing. The published analysis was carried out like this. Collapsing and filtering of sequences were performed to quantify the absolute abundance of each unique TCRbeta CDR3 region. Usable DNA was measured by amplifying reference genes present in all nucleated cells, and TCRbeta template counts were normalized to that usable DNA to estimate T cell fraction. Repertoire TCRs were annotated as SARS-CoV-2-specific when V gene, CDR3 amino acid sequence and J gene were exactly matched to a known reactive TCR set. The reference SARS-CoV-2 TCR set was derived from MIRA and filtered for enrichment in COVID-19-positive ImmuneCODE repertoires, a step that removed public or cross-reactive TCRs. Using the MIRA antigens, annotated TCRs were further analysed by specific ORF or by position within an ORF. Breadth was defined as annotated unique rearrangements over total unique productive rearrangements; depth was the summed frequency of those rearrangements. Two-sided Wilcoxon rank-sum tests were used to compare TCR breadth between groups. TCRdb limited this immuneACCESS table to in-frame rearrangements with V and J called. A share of clones is missing; checked studies link under half to unresolved V genes, and the rest is unexplained. The V and J calls and clone size are taken from that table; D and trimming were inferred from the DNA. Across this sample there are some 370,000 clones, with around 82% seen only once. About 7.4% of the sample is held by the ten biggest clonotypes.

The receptor comes from a person aged 18-65 years who received the Ad26.COV2.S COVID-19 vaccine or a placebo. The chain is encoded by TRBV12-3 or TRBV12-4 joined to TRBJ1-1; TRBD1 fits 7 bases in the junction. The sequenced sample was peripheral blood, obtained in a trial of Ad26.COV2.S vaccine versus placebo. The CDR3 region has the sequence CASSLGDSLEAFF. Here is the DNA: TGTGCCAGCAGTTTAGGGGACAGTCTCGAAGCTTTCTTT.